The clone carrying this TCR beta chain appeared a single time. Sequenced by immunoSEQ multiplex PCR; TCRdb stores in-frame clones only, minus some. The sample carries about 300,000 clones, around 90% recorded once. This record belongs to a study of blood T cell repertoires in COVID-19. About the research overall: Material from acute and convalescent COVID-19 was sourced from the United States, Italy and Spain. Sample material is recorded as cDNA or gDNA derived from T cells, B-cell-depleted T cells, or PBMCs.

With 7 bases removed from V and 0 bases from J, the gap between germline ends came to 12 bases. This CDR3 contains 15 residues. Germline V CDR1 and CDR2: SNHLY, FYNNEI. Symptom resolution, clearance, or two negative PCRs marked the recovered donors of Cohort 3. The origin of this receptor is a woman in her thirties or forties who had recovered from COVID-19. This chain joins TRBV2 and TRBJ2-2, with D maybe TRBD1 (6 bases). Sequenced material: PBMCs or T cells enriched from blood (not recorded which). Written as DNA, the CDR3 is TGTGCCAGCACCCGACAGGCTTCGAACACCGGGGAGCTGTTTTTT. Residues: CASTRQASNTGELFF.